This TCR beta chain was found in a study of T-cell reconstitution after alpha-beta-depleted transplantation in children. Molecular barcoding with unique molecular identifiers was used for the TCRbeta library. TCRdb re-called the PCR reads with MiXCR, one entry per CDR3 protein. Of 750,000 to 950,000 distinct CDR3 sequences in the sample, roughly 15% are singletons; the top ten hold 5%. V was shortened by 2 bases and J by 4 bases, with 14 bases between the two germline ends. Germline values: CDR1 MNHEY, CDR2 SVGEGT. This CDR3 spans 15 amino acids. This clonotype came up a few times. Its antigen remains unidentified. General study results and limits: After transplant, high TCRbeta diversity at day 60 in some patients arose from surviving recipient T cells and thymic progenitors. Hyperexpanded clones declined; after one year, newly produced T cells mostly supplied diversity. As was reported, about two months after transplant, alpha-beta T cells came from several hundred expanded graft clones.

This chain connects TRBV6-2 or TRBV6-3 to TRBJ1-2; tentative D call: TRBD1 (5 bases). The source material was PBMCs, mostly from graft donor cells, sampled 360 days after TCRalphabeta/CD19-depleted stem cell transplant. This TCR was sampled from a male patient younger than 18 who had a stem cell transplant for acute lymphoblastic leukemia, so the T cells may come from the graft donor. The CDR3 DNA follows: TGTGCCAGCAGTTACGGGGTAGGGGATCCCTATGGCTACACCTTC. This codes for CASSYGVGDPYGYTF.